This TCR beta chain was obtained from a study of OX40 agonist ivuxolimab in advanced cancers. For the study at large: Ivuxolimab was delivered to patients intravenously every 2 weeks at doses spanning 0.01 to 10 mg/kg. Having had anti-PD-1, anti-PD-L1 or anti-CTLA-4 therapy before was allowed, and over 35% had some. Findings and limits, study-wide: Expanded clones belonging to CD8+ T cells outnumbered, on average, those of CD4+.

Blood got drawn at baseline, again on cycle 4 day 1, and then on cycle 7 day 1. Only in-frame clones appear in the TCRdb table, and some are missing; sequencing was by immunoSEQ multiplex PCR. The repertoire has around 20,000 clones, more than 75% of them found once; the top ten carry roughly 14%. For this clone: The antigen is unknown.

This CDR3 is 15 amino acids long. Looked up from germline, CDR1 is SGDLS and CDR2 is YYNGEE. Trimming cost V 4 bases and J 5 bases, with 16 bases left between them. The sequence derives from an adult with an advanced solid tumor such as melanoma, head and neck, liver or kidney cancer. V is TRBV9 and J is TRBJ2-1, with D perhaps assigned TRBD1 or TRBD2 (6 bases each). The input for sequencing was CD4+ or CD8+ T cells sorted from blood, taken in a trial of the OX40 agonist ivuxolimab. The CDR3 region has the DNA TGTGCCAGCAGCCCCGGAGGGGGACGGCACAATGAGCAGTTCTTC. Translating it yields CASSPGGGRHNEQFF. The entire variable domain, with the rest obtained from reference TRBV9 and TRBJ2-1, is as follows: DSGVTQTPKHLITATGQRVTLRCSPRSGDLSVYWYQQSLDQGLQFLIQYYNGEERAKGNILERFSAQQFPDLHSELNLSSLELGDSALYFCASSPGGGRHNEQFFGPGTRLTVL.